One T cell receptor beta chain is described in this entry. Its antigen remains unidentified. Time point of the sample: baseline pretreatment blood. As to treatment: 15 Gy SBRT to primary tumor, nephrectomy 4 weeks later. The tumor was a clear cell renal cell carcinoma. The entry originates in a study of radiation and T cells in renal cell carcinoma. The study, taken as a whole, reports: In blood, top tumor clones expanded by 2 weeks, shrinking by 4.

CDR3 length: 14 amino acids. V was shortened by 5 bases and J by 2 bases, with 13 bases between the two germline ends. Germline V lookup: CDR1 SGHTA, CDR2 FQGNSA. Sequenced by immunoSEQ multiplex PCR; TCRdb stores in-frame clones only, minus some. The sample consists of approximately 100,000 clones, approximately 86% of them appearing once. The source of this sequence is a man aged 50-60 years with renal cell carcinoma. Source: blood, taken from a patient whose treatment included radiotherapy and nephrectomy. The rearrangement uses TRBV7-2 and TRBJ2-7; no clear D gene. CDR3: CASSPRSVPYEQYF. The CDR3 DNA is TGTGCCAGCAGCCCGAGGAGCGTTCCCTACGAGCAGTACTTC.